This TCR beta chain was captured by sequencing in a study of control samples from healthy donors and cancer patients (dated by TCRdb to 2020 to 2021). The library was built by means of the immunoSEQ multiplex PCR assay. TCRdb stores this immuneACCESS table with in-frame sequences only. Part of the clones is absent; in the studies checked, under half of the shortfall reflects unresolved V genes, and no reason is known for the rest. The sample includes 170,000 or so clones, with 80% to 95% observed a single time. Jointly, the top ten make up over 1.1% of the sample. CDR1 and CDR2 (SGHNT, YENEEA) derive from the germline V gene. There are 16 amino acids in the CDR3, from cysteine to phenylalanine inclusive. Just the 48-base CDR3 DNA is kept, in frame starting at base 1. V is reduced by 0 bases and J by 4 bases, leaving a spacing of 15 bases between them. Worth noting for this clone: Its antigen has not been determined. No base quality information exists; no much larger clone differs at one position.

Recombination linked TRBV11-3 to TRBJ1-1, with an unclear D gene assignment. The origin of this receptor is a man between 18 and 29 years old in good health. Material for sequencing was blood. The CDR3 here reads CASSLDGTGPGTEAFF. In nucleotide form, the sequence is TGTGCCAGCAGCTTAGATGGAACCGGGCCGGGCACTGAAGCTTTCTTT.